The clone carrying this TCR beta chain was counted a single time. Its cognate antigen is unknown. This sample was taken from a study of cytomegalovirus exposure and HLA in healthy donors. The PCR ran on 60 Vbeta and 13 Jbeta primers. Sequencing was performed with immunoSEQ multiplex PCR; in TCRdb, only in-frame clones are kept and a portion is missing. The table records 75,000 to 90,000 clones, approximately 77% of them present only once. The study's findings and limits: Cytomegalovirus status was reportedly diagnosed by the classifier with high specificity and sensitivity.

What was sequenced was PBMCs. This sequence originates from a woman aged 35 to 49 in good health and CMV-seropositive.

The CDR3 nucleotides read TGTGCCAGCCGGGGAGCGGGGGGGCCTTACAATGAGCAGTTCTTC. Protein sequence: CASRGAGGPYNEQFF. This chain links TRBV6-1 with TRBJ2-1; 10 bases are shared with TRBD2. Germline CDR1 reads MNHNS; CDR2 reads SASEGT. V trimming: 8 bases; J trimming: 4 bases; junction bases outside the gene matches: 8. The CDR3 spans 15 residues.